Here is one T cell receptor beta chain with its context. The CDR3 contains 16 residues. In germline, CDR1 is LNHDA, CDR2 SQIVND (reference sequence). Trimming removed 7 bases from V and 7 bases from J; junction bases left unmatched: 11. These data come from a study of blood T cell repertoires in COVID-19. The data were produced by immunoSEQ multiplex PCR, yet TCRdb's version contains in-frame clones alone and is incomplete. The sample consists of about 280,000 clones, roughly 86% of them appearing once. Sequenced sample: PBMCs or T cells enriched from blood (not recorded which). The clonotype comes from a woman between 55 and 75 years old who had recovered from COVID-19. The genes are TRBV19 and TRBJ2-2; TRBD2 matches 11 bases. DNA of the CDR3: TGTGCCAGTAATTTTAATAGCGGGAGGGCCGGCGGGGAGCTGTTTTTT. This codes for CASNFNSGRAGGELFF.